Included here is one TCR beta chain sequence, with context. Authors' data handling: How many nucleated cells were present was estimated from reference gene primer amplification. This table comes from immunoSEQ multiplex PCR, and its TCRdb copy is limited to in-frame clones, with some not included. V, J and clone size are taken as reported in that table, and D and trimming were inferred from the DNA itself. Seen here are approximately 300,000 clones, about 90% observed once, and the top ten hold approximately 4%. The data stem from a study of blood T cell repertoires in COVID-19. Study-level background: PBMCs, B-cell-depleted T cells, or T cells were the source of the cDNA or gDNA that made up the material.

Adults between about 18 and 89 years of age took part from under 25 US areas. The study assigned cohorts using participant-reported clinical history. The specimen was PBMCs or T cells enriched from blood (not recorded which). This clonotype was obtained from a woman under 30 with acute COVID-19.

The CDR3 DNA follows: TGTGCCAGTAGTACCCAAGACAGTCCCCATCAGCCCCAGCATTTT. Protein product: CASSTQDSPHQPQHF. This chain joins TRBV19 and TRBJ1-5; possibly TRBD1 for D (5 bases). The CDR3 extends over 15 amino acids. From germline, CDR1 is LNHDA and CDR2 SQIVND (reference sequence). Deletions cut 4 bases from V and 5 bases from J, with 15 bases between.